This T cell receptor (beta chain) was identified during a study of T cell repertoires in cytomegalovirus infection. Study details: TCR beta signatures that were public indicated CMV infection and matching HLA type. Findings and limits, study-wide: People with CMV and the relevant HLA were identified by cumulative public TCR beta family frequency. It was HLA-C-restricted CMV-specific TCR beta clonotypes that dominated the response ex vivo.

This clonotype was detected many times. As yet, its antigen is unknown. The ends lost 3 bases at V and 4 bases at J; junction bases unmatched: 15. The CDR3 is 18 amino acids. TCRdb analysed the reads with MiXCR anew, one entry per CDR3 protein. The sample lists around 450,000 distinct CDR3 sequences; about 10% were seen once. This receptor was identified in a human donor in good health (CMV status not recorded). Some clones in this sample may be carry-over from other donors' samples. The V and J genes are TRBV23-1 and TRBJ2-3, with 8 bases lining up with TRBD1. TRBV23-1 is noted as an ORF with a role that remains uncertain. Sequencing was performed on PBMCs. CDR3 amino acids: CASSHREKDRVYSDTQYF. Here the CDR3 DNA reads TGCGCCAGCAGTCATCGGGAGAAGGACAGGGTCTACTCAGATACGCAGTATTTT.